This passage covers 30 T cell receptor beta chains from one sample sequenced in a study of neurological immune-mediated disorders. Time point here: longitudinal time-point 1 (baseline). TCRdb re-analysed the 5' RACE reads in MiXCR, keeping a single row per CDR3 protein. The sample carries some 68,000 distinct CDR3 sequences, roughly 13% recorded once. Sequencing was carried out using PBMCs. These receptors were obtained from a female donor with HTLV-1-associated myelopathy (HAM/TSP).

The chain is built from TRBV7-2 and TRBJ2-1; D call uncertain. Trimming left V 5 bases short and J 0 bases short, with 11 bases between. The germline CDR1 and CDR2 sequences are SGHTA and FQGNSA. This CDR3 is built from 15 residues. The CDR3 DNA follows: TGTGCCAGCAGCATCCGGGTTAGCTCCTACAATGAGCAGTTCTTC. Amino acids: CASSIRVSSYNEQFF.

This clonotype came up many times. CDR3 bases: TGCAGTGTTGTGGGCTGGGATGCCGAGACCCAGTACTTC. Protein product: CSVVGWDAETQYF. V gene TRBV20-1 combines with J gene TRBJ2-5; D remains ambiguous. In germline, CDR1 is DFQATT, CDR2 SNEGSKA (reference sequence). Between the trimmed V and J ends, which lost 7 bases and 5 bases, there was a span of 17 bases. The length of the CDR3 is 13 residues.

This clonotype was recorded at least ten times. The CDR3 here is CSARDPGGSIQYF. The CDR3 DNA is TGCAGTGCACGAGATCCAGGGGGCAGCATTCAGTACTTC. The chain employs TRBV20-1 and TRBJ2-4; TRBD1 matches at 8 bases. The length of the CDR3 is 13 residues. Per germline, CDR1 DFQATT and CDR2 SNEGSKA (reference sequence). Trimming removed 6 bases from V and 9 bases from J; junction bases left unmatched: 10.

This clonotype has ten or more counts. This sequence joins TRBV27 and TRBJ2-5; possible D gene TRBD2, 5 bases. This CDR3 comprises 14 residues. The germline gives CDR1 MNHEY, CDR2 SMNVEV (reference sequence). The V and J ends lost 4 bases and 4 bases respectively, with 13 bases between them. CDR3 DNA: TGTGCCAGCAGTTACGGGTCTGGAGGAGAGACCCAGTACTTC. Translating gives CASSYGSGGETQYF.

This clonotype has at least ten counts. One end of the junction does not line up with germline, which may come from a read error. The CDR3 DNA is TGCGCCAGCAGTTTGGACAGGAGAGAGACCCAGTACTTC. Translating gives CASSLDRRETQYF. The V call is TRBV5-1, the J call TRBJ2-5; TRBD1 aligns across 7 bases. The CDR3 has 13 amino acids. CDR1 SGHRS and CDR2 YFSETQ come from the germline V gene.

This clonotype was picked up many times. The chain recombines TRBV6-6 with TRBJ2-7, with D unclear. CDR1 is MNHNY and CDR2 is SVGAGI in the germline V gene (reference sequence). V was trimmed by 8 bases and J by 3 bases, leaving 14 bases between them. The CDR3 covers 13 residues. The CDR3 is CASESLQFYEQYF. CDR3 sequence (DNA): TGTGCCAGCGAATCCTTGCAGTTCTACGAGCAGTACTTC.

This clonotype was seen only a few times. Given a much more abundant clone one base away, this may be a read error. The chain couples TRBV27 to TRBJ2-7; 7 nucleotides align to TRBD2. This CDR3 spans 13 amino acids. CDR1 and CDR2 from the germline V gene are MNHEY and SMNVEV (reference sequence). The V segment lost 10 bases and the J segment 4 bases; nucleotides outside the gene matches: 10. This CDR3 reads CATAGGRRYEQYF. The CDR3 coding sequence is TGTGCCACCGCCGGGGGGAGAAGATACGAGCAGTACTTC.

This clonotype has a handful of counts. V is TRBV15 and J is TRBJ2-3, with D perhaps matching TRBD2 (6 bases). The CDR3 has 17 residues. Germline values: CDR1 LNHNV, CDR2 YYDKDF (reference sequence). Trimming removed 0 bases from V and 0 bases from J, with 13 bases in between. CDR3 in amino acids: CATSRDLGTPSTDTQYF. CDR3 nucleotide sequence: TGTGCCACCAGCAGAGATCTGGGGACTCCGAGCACAGATACGCAGTATTTT.

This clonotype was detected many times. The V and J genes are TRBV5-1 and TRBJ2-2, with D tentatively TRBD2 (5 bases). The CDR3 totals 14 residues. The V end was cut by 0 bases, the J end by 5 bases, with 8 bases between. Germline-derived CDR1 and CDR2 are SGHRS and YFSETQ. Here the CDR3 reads CASSLGSGTGELFF. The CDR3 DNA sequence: TGCGCCAGCAGCTTGGGTTCGGGGACCGGGGAGCTGTTTTTT. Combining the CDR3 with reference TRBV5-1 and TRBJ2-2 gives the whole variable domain KAGVTQTPRYLIKTRGQQVTLSCSPISGHRSVSWYQQTPGQGLQFLFEYFSETQRNKGNFPGRFSGRQFSNSRSEMNVSTLELGDSALYLCASSLGSGTGELFFGEGSRLTVL.

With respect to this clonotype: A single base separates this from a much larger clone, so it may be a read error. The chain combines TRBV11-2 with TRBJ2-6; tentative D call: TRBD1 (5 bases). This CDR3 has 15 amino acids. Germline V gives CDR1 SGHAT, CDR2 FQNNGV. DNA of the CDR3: TGCGCCAGCAGCTCGGACATGACTGGGGCCAACGTCCTGACTTTC. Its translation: CASSSDMTGANVLTF. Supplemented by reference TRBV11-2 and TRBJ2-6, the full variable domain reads EAGVAQSPRYKIIEKRQSVAFWCNPISGHATLYWYQQILGQGPKLLIQFQNNGVVDDSQLPKDRFSAERLKGVDSTLKIQPAKLEDSAVYLCASSSDMTGANVLTFGAGSRLTVL.

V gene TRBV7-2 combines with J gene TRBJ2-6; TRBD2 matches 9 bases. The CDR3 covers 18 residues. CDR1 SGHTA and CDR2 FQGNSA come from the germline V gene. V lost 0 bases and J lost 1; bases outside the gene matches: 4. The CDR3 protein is CASSLAFSGGSGANVLTF. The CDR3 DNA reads TGTGCCAGCAGCTTAGCGTTTAGCGGGGGTTCTGGGGCCAACGTCCTGACTTTC.

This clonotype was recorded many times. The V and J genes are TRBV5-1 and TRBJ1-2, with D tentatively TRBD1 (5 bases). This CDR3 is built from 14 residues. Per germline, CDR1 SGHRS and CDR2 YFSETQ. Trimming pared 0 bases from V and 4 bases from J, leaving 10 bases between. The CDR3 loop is CASSLGTGGYGYTF. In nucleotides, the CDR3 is TGCGCCAGCAGCTTGGGGACCGGGGGCTATGGCTACACCTTC.

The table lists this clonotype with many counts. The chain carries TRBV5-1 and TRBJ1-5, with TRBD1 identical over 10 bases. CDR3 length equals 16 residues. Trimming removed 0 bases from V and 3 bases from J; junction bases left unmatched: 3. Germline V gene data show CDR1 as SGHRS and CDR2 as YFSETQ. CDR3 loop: CASSLEGQGINQPQHF. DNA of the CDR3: TGCGCCAGCAGCTTGGAGGGACAGGGGATCAATCAGCCCCAGCATTTT.

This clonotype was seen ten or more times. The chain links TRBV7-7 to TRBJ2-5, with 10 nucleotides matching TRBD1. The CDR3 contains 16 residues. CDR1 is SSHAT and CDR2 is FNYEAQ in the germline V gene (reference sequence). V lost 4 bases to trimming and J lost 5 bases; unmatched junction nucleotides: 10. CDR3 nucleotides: TGTGCCAGCAGCTACCGGGACAGGGGTTTCGCGGAGACCCAGTACTTC. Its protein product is CASSYRDRGFAETQYF. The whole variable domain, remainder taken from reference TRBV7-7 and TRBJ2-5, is GAGVSQSPRYKVTKRGQDVTLRCDPISSHATLYWYQQALGQGPEFLTYFNYEAQPDKSGLPSDRFSAERPEGSISTLTIQRTEQRDSAMYRCASSYRDRGFAETQYFGPGTRLLVL.

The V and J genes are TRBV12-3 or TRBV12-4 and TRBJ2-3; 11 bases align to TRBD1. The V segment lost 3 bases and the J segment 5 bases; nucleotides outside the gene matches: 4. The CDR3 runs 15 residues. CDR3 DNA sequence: TGTGCCAGCAGTTTCAGGACAGGGGGCCTAGATACGCAGTATTTT. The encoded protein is CASSFRTGGLDTQYF.

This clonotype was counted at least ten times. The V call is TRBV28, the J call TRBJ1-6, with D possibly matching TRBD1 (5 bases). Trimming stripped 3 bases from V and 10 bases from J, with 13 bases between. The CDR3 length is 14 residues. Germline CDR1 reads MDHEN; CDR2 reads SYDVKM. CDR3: CASSLKGLGSPLHF. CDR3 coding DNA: TGTGCCAGCAGTTTGAAGGGGCTCGGATCACCCCTCCACTTT.

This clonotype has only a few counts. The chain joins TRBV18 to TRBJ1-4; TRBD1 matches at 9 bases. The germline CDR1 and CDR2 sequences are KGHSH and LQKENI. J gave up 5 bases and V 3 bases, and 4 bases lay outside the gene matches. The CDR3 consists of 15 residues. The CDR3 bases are TGTGCCAGCTCACCGATAGGACAGGGGAATGAAAAACTGTTTTTT. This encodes CASSPIGQGNEKLFF.

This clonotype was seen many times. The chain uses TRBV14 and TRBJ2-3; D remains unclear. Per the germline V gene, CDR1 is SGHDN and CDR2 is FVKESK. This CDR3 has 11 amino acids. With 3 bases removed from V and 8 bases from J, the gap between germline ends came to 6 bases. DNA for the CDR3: TGTGCCAGCAGCCAGGCGAGTACGCAGTATTTT. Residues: CASSQASTQYF.

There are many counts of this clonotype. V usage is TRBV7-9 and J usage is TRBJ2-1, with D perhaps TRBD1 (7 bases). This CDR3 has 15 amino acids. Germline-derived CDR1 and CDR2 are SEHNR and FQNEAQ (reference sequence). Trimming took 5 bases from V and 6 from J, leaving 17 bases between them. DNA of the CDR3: TGTGCCAGCAGCCGCCCAGGGGGGCAGCTCAATGAGCAGTTCTTC. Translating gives CASSRPGGQLNEQFF.

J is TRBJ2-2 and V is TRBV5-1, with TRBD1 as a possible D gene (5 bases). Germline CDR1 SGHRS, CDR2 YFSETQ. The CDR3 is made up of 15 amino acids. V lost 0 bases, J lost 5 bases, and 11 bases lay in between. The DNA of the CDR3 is TGCGCCAGCAGCTTGGCTAGGGGATCGACCGGGGAGCTGTTTTTT. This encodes CASSLARGSTGELFF.

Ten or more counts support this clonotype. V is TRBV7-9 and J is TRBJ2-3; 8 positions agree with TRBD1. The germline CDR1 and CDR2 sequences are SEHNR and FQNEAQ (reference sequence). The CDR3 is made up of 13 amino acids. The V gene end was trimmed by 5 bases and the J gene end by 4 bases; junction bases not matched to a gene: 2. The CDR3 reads CASSLGQADTQYF. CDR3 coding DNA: TGTGCCAGCAGCCTGGGACAGGCAGATACGCAGTATTTT. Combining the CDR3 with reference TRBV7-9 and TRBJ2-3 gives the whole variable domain DTGVSQNPRHKITKRGQNVTFRCDPISEHNRLYWYRQTLGQGPEFLTYFQNEAQLEKSRLLSDRFSAERPKGSFSTLEIQRTEQGDSAMYLCASSLGQADTQYFGPGTRLTVL.

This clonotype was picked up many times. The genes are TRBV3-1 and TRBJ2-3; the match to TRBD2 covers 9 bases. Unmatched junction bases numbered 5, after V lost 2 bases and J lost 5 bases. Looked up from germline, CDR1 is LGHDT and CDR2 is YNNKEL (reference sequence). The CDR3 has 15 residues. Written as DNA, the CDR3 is TGTGCCAGCAGCCAACGGCGGGGGGGCGGAGATACGCAGTATTTT. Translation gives CASSQRRGGGDTQYF.

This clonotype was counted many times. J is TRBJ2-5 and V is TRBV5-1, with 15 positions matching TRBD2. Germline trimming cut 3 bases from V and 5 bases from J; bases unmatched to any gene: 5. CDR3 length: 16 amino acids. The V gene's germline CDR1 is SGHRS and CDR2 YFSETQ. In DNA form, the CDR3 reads TGCGCCAGCAGCTGGACTAGCGGGGGGGTCGAGGAGACCCAGTACTTC. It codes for CASSWTSGGVEETQYF. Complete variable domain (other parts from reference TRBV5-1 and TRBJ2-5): KAGVTQTPRYLIKTRGQQVTLSCSPISGHRSVSWYQQTPGQGLQFLFEYFSETQRNKGNFPGRFSGRQFSNSRSEMNVSTLELGDSALYLCASSWTSGGVEETQYFGPGTRLLVL.

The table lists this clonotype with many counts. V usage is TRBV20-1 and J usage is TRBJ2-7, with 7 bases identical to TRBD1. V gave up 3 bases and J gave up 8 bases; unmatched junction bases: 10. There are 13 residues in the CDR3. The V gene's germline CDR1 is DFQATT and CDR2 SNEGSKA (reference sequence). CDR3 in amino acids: CSASSGRGYKQYF. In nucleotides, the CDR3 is TGCAGTGCTAGTTCGGGCAGGGGGTACAAGCAGTACTTC.

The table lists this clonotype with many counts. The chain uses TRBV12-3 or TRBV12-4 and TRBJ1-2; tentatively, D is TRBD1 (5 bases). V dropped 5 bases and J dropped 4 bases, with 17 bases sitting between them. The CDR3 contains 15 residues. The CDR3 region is CASSPSVGRRYGYTF. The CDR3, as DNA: TGTGCCAGCAGTCCCTCTGTGGGGCGCCGCTATGGCTACACCTTC.

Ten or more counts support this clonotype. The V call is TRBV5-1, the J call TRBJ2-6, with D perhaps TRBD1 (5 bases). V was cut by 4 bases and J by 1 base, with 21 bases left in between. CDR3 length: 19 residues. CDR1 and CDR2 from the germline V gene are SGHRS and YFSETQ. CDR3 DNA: TGCGCCAGCAGCCTAGGGGTGACCGGAGAGTCTTCTGGGGCCAACGTCCTGACTTTC. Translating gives CASSLGVTGESSGANVLTF.

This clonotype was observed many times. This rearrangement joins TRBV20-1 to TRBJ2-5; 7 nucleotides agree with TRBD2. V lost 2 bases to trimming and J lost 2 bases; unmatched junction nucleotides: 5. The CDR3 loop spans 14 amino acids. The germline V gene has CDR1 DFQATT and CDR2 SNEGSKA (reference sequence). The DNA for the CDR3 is TGCAGTGCTAGACTGGGGGGGGGGCAAGAGACCCAGTACTTC. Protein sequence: CSARLGGGQETQYF.

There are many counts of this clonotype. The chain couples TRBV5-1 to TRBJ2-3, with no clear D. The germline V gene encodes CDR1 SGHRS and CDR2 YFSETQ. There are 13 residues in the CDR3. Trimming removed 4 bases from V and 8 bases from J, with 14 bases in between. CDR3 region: CASSAVDSGTQYF. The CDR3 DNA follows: TGCGCCAGCAGCGCGGTGGATAGTGGTACGCAGTATTTT.

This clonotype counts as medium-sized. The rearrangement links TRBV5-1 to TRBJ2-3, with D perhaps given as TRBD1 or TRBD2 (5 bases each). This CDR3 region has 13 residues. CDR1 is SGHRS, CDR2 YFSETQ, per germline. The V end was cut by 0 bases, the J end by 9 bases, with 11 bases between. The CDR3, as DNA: TGCGCCAGCAGCTTGGGAGGAGAGGGGACGCAGTATTTT. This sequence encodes CASSLGGEGTQYF.

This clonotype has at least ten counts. The CDR3: CASSVEPRKGNIQYF. The CDR3 bases are TGTGCCAGCAGCGTAGAACCCCGGAAAGGAAACATTCAGTACTTC. The chain carries TRBV9 and TRBJ2-4; D call uncertain. The CDR3 is 15 residues long. V lost 0 bases, J lost 6 bases, and 13 bases lay in between. Germline CDR1 is SGDLS and CDR2 is YYNGEE.